This TCR beta chain was observed in a study of blood T cell repertoires in COVID-19. The CDR3 is made up of 14 amino acids. Per the germline V gene, CDR1 is SGHTA and CDR2 is FQGTGA. The ends were cut back, 5 bases at V and 0 bases at J, with 10 bases in the middle. The table came from immunoSEQ multiplex PCR; TCRdb's copy has only in-frame clones and leaves some out. Of about 160,000 clones in the sample, approximately 81% were seen once. Participants' own reports of clinical history determined their cohort assignment. The source is a woman in her 50s who had recovered from COVID-19. Sequenced material: PBMCs or T cells enriched from blood (not recorded which). V is TRBV7-3 and J is TRBJ1-1; weak D call: TRBD1 (5 bases). This CDR3 is CASSADRLNTEAFF. In DNA, the CDR3 is TGTGCCAGCAGCGCAGACAGATTGAACACTGAAGCTTTCTTT.